A single sample gave rise to the 18 T cell receptor beta chains below, sequenced in a study of T cells in narcolepsy. Profiling relied on immunoSEQ multiplex PCR, and the TCRdb table lists in-frame clones only, not all of them. This sample has 25,000 to 35,000 clones, with under 90% found just once. Material for sequencing was CD45RA- memory CD4+ T cells from PBMCs. These receptors were taken from a human donor with narcolepsy.

V is TRBV9 and J is TRBJ2-2; unclear D gene. The V gene lost 1 base and the J gene lost 4 bases, with 8 bases spanning the gap. The CDR3 extends over 14 amino acids. Germline V gives CDR1 SGDLS, CDR2 YYNGEE. This chain's CDR3 is CASSVRHLTGELFF. DNA of the CDR3: TGTGCCAGCAGCGTAAGACACCTCACCGGGGAGCTGTTTTTT.

This sequence joins TRBV2 and TRBJ1-5; D remains unclear. The CDR3 is 16 amino acids. The germline V gene has CDR1 SNHLY and CDR2 FYNNEI. V lost 6 bases, J lost 4 bases, and 19 bases lay in between. CDR3 nucleotide sequence: TGTGCCAGCAGGCCCCTTTCGGCGGAAGGGAATCAGCCCCAGCATTTT. Translated: CASRPLSAEGNQPQHF.

This clone was seen only once. The CDR3 reads CSAKRAHGYTF. DNA for the CDR3: TGCAGTGCTAAAAGGGCGCATGGCTACACCTTC. This chain joins TRBV20-1 and TRBJ1-2; no clear D. CDR1 and CDR2 (germline): DFQATT, SNEGSKA (reference sequence). V was shortened by 4 bases and J by 6 bases, with 9 bases between the two germline ends. This CDR3 is built from 11 residues.

J is TRBJ2-5 and V is TRBV11-3, with D perhaps being TRBD1 or TRBD2 (7 bases each). The CDR3 length is 13 residues. Deletions cut 5 bases from V and 3 bases from J, with 10 bases between. The V gene's germline CDR1 is SGHNT and CDR2 YENEEA. As DNA, the CDR3 is TGTGCCAGCAGCCCAGGGGGGGAAGAGACCCAGTACTTC. Residues: CASSPGGEETQYF. The whole variable domain, filled in from reference TRBV11-3 and TRBJ2-5, reads EAGVVQSPRYKIIEKKQPVAFWCNPISGHNTLYWYLQNLGQGPELLIRYENEEAVDDSQLPKDRFSAERLKGVDSTLKIQPAELGDSAVYLCASSPGGEETQYFGPGTRLLVL.

The chain recombines TRBV7-2 with TRBJ2-7; the D gene is possibly TRBD2 (6 bases). CDR1 SGHTA and CDR2 FQGNSA come from the germline V gene. V dropped 5 bases and J dropped 0 bases, with 11 bases sitting between them. The CDR3 spans 14 residues. The CDR3 bases are TGTGCCAGCAGCGTTAGCGGAAGCTCCTACGAGCAGTACTTC. Translating gives CASSVSGSSYEQYF.

CDR3 sequence reads: CASSERDPRTGELFF. Here the CDR3 DNA reads TGTGCCAGCAGCGAGAGGGACCCAAGGACCGGGGAGCTGTTTTTT. This sequence joins TRBV5-5 and TRBJ2-2; either TRBD1 or TRBD2 may fit D (5 bases each). The CDR3 sequence is 15 residues long. Germline CDR1 reads SGHKS; CDR2 reads YYEKEE (reference sequence). The germline V and J ends were trimmed by 4 bases and 5 bases, with 15 bases remaining between them.

This chain joins TRBV15 and TRBJ1-3; possibly TRBD1 for D (6 bases). With 0 bases removed from V and 7 bases from J, the gap between germline ends came to 19 bases. CDR3 length: 17 amino acids. Germline CDR1 reads LNHNV; CDR2 reads YYDKDF (reference sequence). The CDR3 protein is CATSREGALPLGNTIYF. As DNA, the CDR3 is TGTGCCACCAGCAGAGAGGGGGCCTTACCCCTGGGGAACACCATATATTTT.

J is TRBJ1-2 and V is TRBV9; 9 positions agree with TRBD1. The V and J ends lost 0 bases and 8 bases, in that order; junction bases with no gene match: 5. The CDR3 is 14 residues long. Looked up from germline, CDR1 is SGDLS and CDR2 is YYNGEE. The CDR3 region is CASSVAWDREGYTF. CDR3 sequence (DNA): TGTGCCAGCAGCGTAGCTTGGGACAGGGAAGGCTACACCTTC.

This clone was seen more than once but under ten times. The chain has TRBV18 and TRBJ1-2, with D unclear. The germline V gene has CDR1 KGHSH and CDR2 LQKENI. The V end lost 2 bases, the J end lost 0 bases, and 10 bases lay between the germline ends. CDR3 size: 15 residues. The CDR3 DNA reads as TGTGCCAGCTCACCAAAGTCAACTCCTAACTATGGCTACACCTTC. Translating it yields CASSPKSTPNYGYTF.

V usage is TRBV5-1 and J usage is TRBJ1-1; no clear D gene. This CDR3 has 13 residues. V lost 5 bases and J lost 0, with 8 bases in between. Germline V gene lookup returns CDR1 SGHRS and CDR2 YFSETQ. CDR3 DNA sequence: TGCGCCAGCAGAGTTTGGATGAACACTGAAGCTTTCTTT. Translation: CASRVWMNTEAFF.

The rearrangement joins TRBV28 to TRBJ2-5, with D tentatively TRBD1 or TRBD2 (5 bases each). Germline CDR1 and CDR2: MDHEN and SYDVKM. The CDR3 is 14 amino acids. The V and J ends lost 1 base and 6 bases respectively, with 12 bases between them. The CDR3 sequence: CASSLLGDGKTQYF. CDR3 coding DNA: TGTGCCAGCAGTTTATTGGGGGATGGGAAGACCCAGTACTTC.

This clone has only one observation. The chain combines TRBV2 with TRBJ1-5, with TRBD1 as a possible D gene (5 bases). The CDR3 sequence is 15 residues long. Trimming removed 4 bases at V and 3 bases at J, with 13 bases between. From germline, CDR1 is SNHLY and CDR2 FYNNEI. CDR3 region: CASSVEGQHNQPQHF. DNA of the CDR3: TGTGCCAGCAGTGTCGAGGGGCAGCACAATCAGCCCCAGCATTTT.

The CDR3 bases are TGTGCAAGTCGCCGTATCCCCAGGAAGGCGGGGGGAGAGACCCAGTACTTC. It specifies CASRRIPRKAGGETQYF. The chain employs TRBV12-2 and TRBJ2-5; the table's D gene call, TRBD2, was not cross checked with the DNA. TRBV12-2 is shown as a pseudogene. The CDR3 is made up of 17 amino acids.

V and J are TRBV5-5 and TRBJ1-5; possibly TRBD1 for D (6 bases). Germline assignment: CDR1 SGHKS and CDR2 YYEKEE (reference sequence). The V end lost 8 bases, the J end lost 1 base, and 16 bases lay between the germline ends. This CDR3 is built from 15 residues. The CDR3 protein is CASGMGGASNQPQHF. The DNA of the CDR3 is TGTGCCAGTGGAATGGGGGGGGCGAGCAATCAGCCCCAGCATTTT.

J is TRBJ2-7 and V is TRBV6-5; no definite D call. CDR3 length: 15 amino acids. Deletions cut 0 bases from V and 7 bases from J, with 16 bases between. Germline values: CDR1 MNHEY, CDR2 SVGAGI. This CDR3 is CASSYSFAAPWEQYF. The CDR3 DNA reads TGTGCCAGCAGTTACTCATTTGCAGCGCCTTGGGAGCAGTACTTC.

This chain uses TRBV2 with TRBJ2-1; tentative D call: TRBD1 (6 bases). The CDR3 contains 13 residues. Deletions cut 2 bases from V and 4 bases from J, with 6 bases between. Germline CDR1 SNHLY, CDR2 FYNNEI. CDR3 residues: CASSETGYNEQFF. CDR3 coding DNA: TGTGCCAGCAGTGAAACAGGGTACAATGAGCAGTTCTTC.

The chain carries TRBV6-5 and TRBJ1-2; TRBD1 matches at 10 bases. The V gene's germline CDR1 is MNHEY and CDR2 SVGAGI. CDR3 length: 15 residues. Trimming cost V 6 bases and J 2 bases; bases outside gene matches: 6. The CDR3 DNA reads as TGTGCCAGCAGGGACCCGACAGGGGGCAACTATGGCTACACCTTC. It yields the protein CASRDPTGGNYGYTF.

The gene calls are TRBV7-9 and TRBJ2-1, with D unresolved. The CDR3 length is 12 residues. Trimming took off 5 bases at V and 7 bases at J, with 9 bases between the two ends. Germline CDR1 reads SEHNR; CDR2 reads FQNEAQ (reference sequence). CDR3 protein: CASSPPANEQFF. The CDR3 region has the DNA TGTGCCAGCAGCCCTCCCGCAAATGAGCAGTTCTTC.